This passage covers 30 T cell receptor beta chains from one sample sequenced in a study of blood T cell repertoires in COVID-19. This table comes from immunoSEQ multiplex PCR, and its TCRdb copy is limited to in-frame clones, with some not included. The sample holds tens of thousands of clones, 80% to 90% seen once. Sequencing was done on a sample of peripheral blood. The receptor source for this set is a human donor in a cohort sampled during active COVID-19.

The genes are TRBV18 and TRBJ1-2; D gene uncertain. V was clipped by 6 bases and J by 7 bases, with 12 bases between them. Germline V gene lookup returns CDR1 KGHSH and CDR2 LQKENI. The CDR3 spans 12 residues. The CDR3 nucleotides read TGTGCCAGCTCTCATGGACTGATTGGCTACACCTTC. Amino acid sequence: CASSHGLIGYTF.

Written as DNA, the CDR3 is TGTGCCAGCAGCTCACGGGACAGGGAAAGACTTGCCCACAATGAGCAGTTCTTC. Protein product: CASSSRDRERLAHNEQFF. The rearrangement joins TRBV5-5 to TRBJ2-1, with 9 bases lining up with TRBD1. CDR3 length equals 18 residues. J gave up 5 bases and V 3 bases, and 15 bases lay outside the gene matches. The germline gives CDR1 SGHKS, CDR2 YYEKEE (reference sequence).

The chain is built from TRBV9 and TRBJ2-1; D is unresolved. CDR1 and CDR2 (germline): SGDLS, YYNGEE. Trimming took off 3 bases at V and 7 bases at J, with 5 bases between the two ends. There are 11 residues in the CDR3. CDR3 DNA: TGTGCCAGCAGCGCCAGAAATGAGCAGTTCTTC. Translation gives CASSARNEQFF. Full variable domain (remainder filled in from reference TRBV9 and TRBJ2-1): DSGVTQTPKHLITATGQRVTLRCSPRSGDLSVYWYQQSLDQGLQFLIQYYNGEERAKGNILERFSAQQFPDLHSELNLSSLELGDSALYFCASSARNEQFFGPGTRLTVL.

The chain joins TRBV5-1 to TRBJ2-3; D is unresolved. Per germline, CDR1 SGHRS and CDR2 YFSETQ. CDR3 length equals 16 residues. With 0 bases removed from V and 0 bases from J, the gap between germline ends came to 11 bases. DNA for the CDR3: TGCGCCAGCAGCTTGGAAGGCCAGACTAGCACAGATACGCAGTATTTT. Protein product: CASSLEGQTSTDTQYF.

This clone has just a few counts. The V and J genes are TRBV10-1 and TRBJ2-7; TRBD1 aligns across 10 bases. Germline V CDR1 and CDR2: WNHNN, SYGVQD (reference sequence). Trimming took 6 bases from V and 6 from J; bases not matched to a gene: 5. The CDR3 covers 13 residues. CDR3 region: CASRARTGGEQYF. CDR3 coding DNA: TGCGCCAGCAGGGCCCGGACAGGGGGCGAGCAGTACTTC.

The CDR3 reads CASTGTSGRDTQYF. Here the CDR3 DNA reads TGTGCCAGCACCGGGACTAGCGGGAGAGATACGCAGTATTTT. V is TRBV6-5 and J is TRBJ2-3, with 14 bases identical to TRBD2. Germline V gives CDR1 MNHEY, CDR2 SVGAGI. The CDR3 runs 14 residues. The J segment lost 5 bases and the V segment lost 7 bases, leaving 2 bases of the junction unmatched.

The chain joins TRBV28 to TRBJ1-4; 7 nucleotides align to TRBD1. Trimming removed 7 bases from V and 5 bases from J; junction bases left unmatched: 10. The CDR3 runs 15 residues. The germline CDR1 and CDR2 sequences are MDHEN and SYDVKM. The CDR3 region has the DNA TGTGCCAGCAATCGGGGAGACAGGGCCAATGAAAAACTGTTTTTT. It translates to CASNRGDRANEKLFF.

V usage is TRBV6-2 or TRBV6-3 and J usage is TRBJ2-2; 9 nucleotides align to TRBD2. V shed 0 bases, J shed 9 bases, and the junction held 5 bases outside the gene matches. CDR1 MNHEY and CDR2 SVGEGT come from the germline V gene. There are 15 residues in the CDR3. The CDR3 bases are TGTGCCAGCAGTTACTCTGGCGGGAGGGTCCGGGAGCTGTTTTTT. As protein: CASSYSGGRVRELFF.

V usage is TRBV19 and J usage is TRBJ1-2; 7 bases match TRBD1. V gave up 3 bases and J gave up 3 bases; unmatched junction bases: 7. The CDR3 is 15 amino acids. CDR1 and CDR2 from the germline V gene are LNHDA and SQIVND (reference sequence). CDR3 DNA: TGTGCCAGTAGTATCGCAGGGGGTGTAGACTATGGCTACACCTTC. This sequence encodes CASSIAGGVDYGYTF. Combining the CDR3 with reference TRBV19 and TRBJ1-2 gives the whole variable domain DGGITQSPKYLFRKEGQNVTLSCEQNLNHDAMYWYRQDPGQGLRLIYYSQIVNDFQKGDIAEGYSVSREKKESFPLTVTSAQKNPTAFYLCASSIAGGVDYGYTFGSGTRLTVV.

The gene calls are TRBV9 and TRBJ2-2; 10 bases are a match to TRBD2. V trimming: 2 bases; J trimming: 3 bases; junction bases outside the gene matches: 4. The CDR3 totals 16 residues. Germline V gene sequence: CDR1 SGDLS, CDR2 YYNGEE. CDR3 sequence reads: CASSVSGRSDTGELFF. The CDR3 DNA reads as TGTGCCAGCAGCGTTAGCGGGAGGAGCGACACCGGGGAGCTGTTTTTT.

The chain joins TRBV9 to TRBJ2-7; maybe TRBD2 (6 bases). Between the trimmed V and J ends, which lost 2 bases and 5 bases, there was a span of 11 bases. This CDR3 spans 13 amino acids. Per germline, CDR1 SGDLS and CDR2 YYNGEE. In DNA form, the CDR3 reads TGTGCCAGCAGCGTCCGGGAGAGCGACGAGCAGTACTTC. Its translation: CASSVRESDEQYF.

V usage is TRBV28 and J usage is TRBJ1-2, with a tentative D call TRBD1 (6 bases). Per germline, CDR1 MDHEN and CDR2 SYDVKM. The CDR3 runs 15 residues. V was shortened by 1 base and J by 1 base, with 10 bases between the two germline ends. The CDR3 DNA sequence: TGTGCCAGCAGTTTATCGGGACATTTTAACTATGGCTACACCTTC. Protein sequence: CASSLSGHFNYGYTF.

This chain joins TRBV7-3 and TRBJ2-5; possibly TRBD2 for D (6 bases). In germline, CDR1 is SGHTA, CDR2 FQGTGA. V was shortened by 5 bases and J by 4 bases, with 29 bases between the two germline ends. The CDR3 extends over 19 amino acids. CDR3 coding DNA: TGTGCCAGCAGCACGTCCAGGGCGCACTACACTAGCAGGAGAGAGACCCAGTACTTC. This sequence encodes CASSTSRAHYTSRRETQYF.

This chain uses TRBV3-1 (or the pseudogene TRBV3-2) with TRBJ2-5, with D hard to call. Germline V CDR1 and CDR2: LGHDT, YNNKEL (reference sequence). The germline V and J ends were trimmed by 1 base and 1 base, with 7 bases remaining between them. This CDR3 has 14 amino acids. CDR3 loop: CASSQGAGQETQYF. For the CDR3, the DNA is TGTGCCAGCAGCCAAGGGGCAGGCCAAGAGACCCAGTACTTC.

This clone has only a few counts. This chain uses TRBV2 with TRBJ2-2, with TRBD2 matching 7 bases. The CDR3 contains 14 residues. Germline V gives CDR1 SNHLY, CDR2 FYNNEI. V was pared by 7 bases and J by 6 bases, with 8 bases of the junction left unmatched. The CDR3 nucleotides are TGTGCCAGCAAGGCCGGACTAGAGGCCGGGGAGCTGTTTTTT. This encodes CASKAGLEAGELFF.

This chain connects TRBV29-1 to TRBJ2-7; D is ambiguous. The CDR3 loop spans 12 amino acids. Per the germline V gene, CDR1 is SQVTM and CDR2 is ANQGSEA. CDR3 DNA sequence: TGCAGTATAAGCTCTCCCTCCTACGAGCAGTACTTC. As protein: CSISSPSYEQYF.

A single count supports this clone. The gene calls are TRBV13 and TRBJ2-7, with a weak D call TRBD1 (5 bases). The CDR3 covers 13 residues. Germline V lookup: CDR1 PRHDT, CDR2 FYEKMQ (reference sequence). V dropped 0 bases and J dropped 3 bases, with 6 bases sitting between them. The CDR3 nucleotides are TGTGCCAGCAGCTTAGGCCAGGGCTACGAGCAGTACTTC. It codes for CASSLGQGYEQYF. The entire variable domain, with the rest obtained from reference TRBV13 and TRBJ2-7, is as follows: AAGVIQSPRHLIKEKRETATLKCYPIPRHDTVYWYQQGPGQDPQFLISFYEKMQSDKGSIPDRFSAQQFSDYHSELNMSSLELGDSALYFCASSLGQGYEQYFGPGTRLTVT.

This clone was counted once. The rearrangement uses TRBV3-1 (or the pseudogene TRBV3-2) and TRBJ2-7; unclear D gene. Germline V gene lookup returns CDR1 LGHDT and CDR2 YNNKEL (reference sequence). This CDR3 contains 11 residues. V lost 7 bases and J 0 bases, leaving 4 bases between the germline ends. DNA of the CDR3: TGTGCCAGCACCTCCTCCTACGAGCAGTACTTC. Translated, it gives CASTSSYEQYF.

The chain combines TRBV4-1 with TRBJ1-1; D call uncertain. Germline V gene sequence: CDR1 MGHRA, CDR2 YSYEKL. The V and J ends lost 0 bases and 1 base respectively, with 6 bases between them. The CDR3 is 14 amino acids. For the CDR3, the DNA is TGCGCCAGCAGCCAAGATGAGGCGAACACTGAAGCTTTCTTT. Translation: CASSQDEANTEAFF.

This chain links TRBV27 with TRBJ2-1; 8 bases align to TRBD2. The CDR3 length is 16 residues. CDR1 MNHEY and CDR2 SMNVEV come from the germline V gene (reference sequence). Unmatched junction bases numbered 9, after V lost 7 bases and J lost 1 base. The CDR3 spells CASKDGAGGSYNEQFF. In nucleotides, the CDR3 is TGTGCCAGCAAGGATGGGGCGGGAGGTTCCTACAATGAGCAGTTCTTC.

The V and J genes are TRBV3-1 (or the pseudogene TRBV3-2) and TRBJ1-5, with D possibly matching TRBD1 (5 bases). Germline loops: CDR1 LGHDT, CDR2 YNNKEL (reference sequence). V was pared by 1 base and J by 3 bases, with 13 bases between. The CDR3 is 16 residues long. The CDR3 sequence: CASSQGLKGANQPQHF. DNA of the CDR3: TGTGCCAGCAGCCAAGGCCTCAAAGGGGCCAATCAGCCCCAGCATTTT.

The rearrangement joins TRBV7-3 to TRBJ2-1, with D perhaps TRBD2 (6 bases). Germline values: CDR1 SGHTA, CDR2 FQGTGA. The V and J ends lost 5 bases and 0 bases respectively, with 11 bases between them. This CDR3 spans 15 amino acids. The CDR3 sequence is CASSRIGSSYNEQFF. CDR3 bases: TGTGCCAGCAGCCGAATCGGGAGCTCCTACAATGAGCAGTTCTTC.

The chain links TRBV11-2 to TRBJ2-1; 12 bases line up with TRBD2. Germline lookup yields CDR1 SGHAT and CDR2 FQNNGV. The CDR3 is made up of 17 amino acids. V lost 1 base and J lost 2; bases outside the gene matches: 3. CDR3 in amino acids: CASSLGASGRAYNEQFF. The CDR3 DNA reads TGTGCCAGCAGCTTAGGGGCTAGCGGGAGGGCCTACAATGAGCAGTTCTTC.

This sequence joins TRBV24-1 and TRBJ1-1; TRBD1 aligns across 7 bases. The V segment lost 3 bases and the J segment 0 bases; nucleotides outside the gene matches: 9. Germline lookup yields CDR1 KGHDR and CDR2 SFDVKD. The CDR3 extends over 17 amino acids. The CDR3 here is CATSDPLTGRMNTEAFF. The CDR3 nucleotides read TGTGCCACCAGTGATCCGCTGACAGGGCGAATGAACACTGAAGCTTTCTTT.

Only a few counts were recorded for this clone. V is TRBV19 and J is TRBJ2-7; possibly TRBD2 for D (5 bases). The CDR3 extends over 13 amino acids. V was pared by 6 bases and J by 6 bases, with 15 bases between. Germline CDR1 is LNHDA and CDR2 is SQIVND (reference sequence). CDR3 DNA: TGTGCCAGTAGGCCGACGGGGTTTCGCGAGCAGTACTTC. Its protein is CASRPTGFREQYF.

This rearrangement joins TRBV4-1 to TRBJ2-7; 7 bases match TRBD1. The CDR3 consists of 15 residues. J lost 3 bases, V lost 1 base, and 6 bases had no gene match. Germline CDR1 reads MGHRA; CDR2 reads YSYEKL. As DNA, the CDR3 is TGCGCCAGCAGCCAAGGTCCGGCAGGGGGCTACGAGCAGTACTTC. Its protein product is CASSQGPAGGYEQYF.

V and J are TRBV7-6 and TRBJ1-4; TRBD1 is a possible D gene (5 bases). Looked up from germline, CDR1 is SGHVS and CDR2 is FNYEAQ. V shed 4 bases and J shed 3 bases, with 18 bases lying between them. This CDR3 is 17 amino acids long. The CDR3, as DNA: TGTGCCAGCAGCTCCGAAGGAGGGGCTAGGGCTAATGAAAAACTGTTTTTT. This sequence encodes CASSSEGGARANEKLFF.

The chain employs TRBV28 and TRBJ1-2; a weak D match, TRBD1 (5 bases). V was pared by 7 bases and J by 8 bases, with 23 bases between. The CDR3 runs to 15 residues. Germline assignment: CDR1 MDHEN and CDR2 SYDVKM. The CDR3 reads CASIQRGSTGGGYTF. CDR3 DNA: TGTGCCAGCATCCAACGGGGGTCTACGGGGGGAGGCTACACCTTC.

The chain uses TRBV28 and TRBJ1-5; TRBD1 might be the D (6 bases). V was trimmed by 5 bases and J by 0 bases, leaving 17 bases between them. From germline, CDR1 is MDHEN and CDR2 SYDVKM. The CDR3 length is 17 residues. This chain's CDR3 is CASSGRRTAISNQPQHF. DNA for the CDR3: TGTGCCAGCAGTGGGCGCCGGACAGCTATTAGCAATCAGCCCCAGCATTTT.

The V and J genes are TRBV5-4 and TRBJ2-1, with 14 positions matching TRBD2. The CDR3 sequence is 14 residues long. Germline CDR1 and CDR2: SGHNT and YYREEE (reference sequence). Unmatched junction bases numbered 6, after V lost 4 bases and J lost 12 bases. The CDR3 sequence: CASSREGTSGGQFF. The DNA for the CDR3 is TGTGCCAGCAGCAGAGAAGGGACTAGCGGGGGGCAGTTCTTC. The complete variable domain, with remaining parts taken from reference TRBV5-4 and TRBJ2-1, reads ETGVTQSPTHLIKTRGQQVTLRCSSQSGHNTVSWYQQALGQGPQFIFQYYREEENGRGNFPPRFSGLQFPNYSSELNVNALELDDSALYLCASSREGTSGGQFFGPGTRLTVL.